This TCR beta chain was captured in a study of T-cell reconstitution after alpha-beta-depleted transplantation in children (dated by TCRdb to about 2016). Context from the whole study: Using TCR repertoire profiling, the study quantitatively followed how T-cell immune reconstitution unfolded in children after TCRalphabeta/CD19-depleted allogeneic hematopoietic cell transplantation. What the research found in general, with its limitations: Apparently early alphabetaT-cell count recovery about two months after transplant reportedly relied on only several hundred rapidly expanded clones derived from non-depleted graft cells. The high TCRbeta diversity at day 60 in some patients was ascribed to recipient T cells and intrathymic progenitors that had survived conditioning. The frequencies of hyperexpanded clones fell over the following months, and after one year, T-cell counts and TCRbeta diversity were mostly attributed to newly produced T cells.

Sample treatment or condition, as interpreted from the label and publication: allogeneic hematopoietic cell transplantation with graft depleted of TCRalphabeta T cells and CD19 B cells. The children who served as transplant recipients had been given grafts of TCRalphabeta/CD19-depleted allogeneic hematopoietic cells. The method behind the library was PCR. The sequencer listed for this sample is Illumina HiSeq 2500. To normalize quantification of the TCRbeta repertoire, the TCR libraries were built with molecular barcoding that relied on unique molecular identifiers. TCRdb reprocessing: public reads trimmed at Q25 with fastp, clones called with MiXCR, in-frame beta chains kept. Rows are unified per CDR3 protein, each entry keeping the most common DNA and genes. For this sample there are 500,000 to 650,000 distinct CDR3 sequences; 10% to 15% appear just once. The ten largest clonotypes hold around 2.2% of the sample.

Germline trimming: 5 bases from V, 5 bases from J; junction bases outside gene matches: 5. The germline V gene (reference sequence) provides CDR1 LNHNV and CDR2 YYDKDF. Measured from the cysteine to the phenylalanine, the CDR3 is 13 residues long. The entry retains the CDR3 DNA only, 39 bases that are in frame from base 1. This clonotype turned up a few times. This receptor's antigen is unknown. No base-level quality is on record; no much larger clone is a single base apart. This TCR derives from a male patient aged 10 to 17 who had a stem cell transplant for acute myeloid leukemia, so the T cells may come from the graft donor. Here the chain combines TRBV15 and TRBJ2-7; 8 nucleotides in the junction match TRBD2. Sequencing was performed on PBMCs, mostly from graft donor cells, taken 360 days after TCRalphabeta/CD19-depleted stem cell transplant. In nucleotide form, the sequence is TGTGCCACCAGCCCGGGAGGGCTCGACGAGCAGTACTTC. Its protein is CATSPGGLDEQYF.